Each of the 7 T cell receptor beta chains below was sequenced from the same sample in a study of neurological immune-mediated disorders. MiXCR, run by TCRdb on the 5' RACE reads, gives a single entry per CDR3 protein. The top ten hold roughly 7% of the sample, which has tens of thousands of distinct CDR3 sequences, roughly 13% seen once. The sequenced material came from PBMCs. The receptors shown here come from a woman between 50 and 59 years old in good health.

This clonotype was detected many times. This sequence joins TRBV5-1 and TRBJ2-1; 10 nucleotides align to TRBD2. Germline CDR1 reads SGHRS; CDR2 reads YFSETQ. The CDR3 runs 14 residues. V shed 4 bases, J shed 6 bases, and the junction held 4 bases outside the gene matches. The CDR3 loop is CASSQSSGGNEQFF. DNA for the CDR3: TGCGCCAGCAGCCAATCTAGCGGGGGCAATGAGCAGTTCTTC.

The CDR3 protein is CASSLARSSRTGEQFF. CDR3 nucleotide sequence: TGTGCCAGCAGCTTAGCGCGGTCCTCGAGGACGGGTGAGCAGTTCTTC. V usage is TRBV7-6 and J usage is TRBJ2-1; D is uncertain. The CDR3 runs 16 residues. V lost 0 bases to trimming and J lost 9 bases, with 18 bases between them. Germline V gene data show CDR1 as SGHVS and CDR2 as FNYEAQ.

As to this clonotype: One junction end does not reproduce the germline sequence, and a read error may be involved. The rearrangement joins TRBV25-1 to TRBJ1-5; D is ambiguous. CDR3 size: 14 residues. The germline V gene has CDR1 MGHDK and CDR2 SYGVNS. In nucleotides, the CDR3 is TGTGCCAGCAGTGGGAATGGTTGGAATCAGTCCCAGCATTTT. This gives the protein CASSGNGWNQSQHF.

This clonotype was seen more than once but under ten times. The CDR3 DNA sequence: TGCGCCAGCAGCAATCCAGAAAGTTCAGATACGCAGTATTTT. Translation gives CASSNPESSDTQYF. The chain has TRBV5-1 and TRBJ2-3; D is uncertain. Germline CDR1 is SGHRS and CDR2 is YFSETQ. The V and J ends lost 4 bases and 4 bases respectively, with 13 bases between them. The CDR3 consists of 14 residues.

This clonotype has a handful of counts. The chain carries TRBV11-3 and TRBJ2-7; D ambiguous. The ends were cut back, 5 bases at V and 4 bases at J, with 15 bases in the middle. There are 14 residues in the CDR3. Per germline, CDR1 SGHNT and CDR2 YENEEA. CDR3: CASSPTWADYEQYF. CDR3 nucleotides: TGTGCCAGCAGCCCCACTTGGGCGGATTACGAGCAGTACTTC.

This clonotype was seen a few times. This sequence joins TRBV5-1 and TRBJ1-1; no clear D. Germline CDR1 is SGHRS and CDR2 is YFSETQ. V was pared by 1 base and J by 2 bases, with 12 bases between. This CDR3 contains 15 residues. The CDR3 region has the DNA TGCGCCAGCAGCTTGTTTGGGGTCGCAAACACTGAAGCTTTCTTT. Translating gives CASSLFGVANTEAFF.

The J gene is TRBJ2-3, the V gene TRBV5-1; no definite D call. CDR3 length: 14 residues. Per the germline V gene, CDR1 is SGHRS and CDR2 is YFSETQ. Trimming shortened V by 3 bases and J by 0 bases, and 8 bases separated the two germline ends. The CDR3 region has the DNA TGCGCCAGCAGCTCCGTTACTAGCACAGATACGCAGTATTTT. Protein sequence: CASSSVTSTDTQYF.